One sample yielded the 19 T cell receptor beta chains listed below, sequenced in a study of T cells in localized non-small cell lung cancer. Assay: immunoSEQ multiplex PCR; the TCRdb copy retains only in-frame clones and omits some. Of 1,200 or so clones in the sample, 26% were seen once. The sequencing here drew on normal lung tissue next to the tumor, taken before any cancer treatment. The receptor set was obtained from a male donor older than 55 with stage II lung adenocarcinoma.

The chain is built from TRBV11-3 and TRBJ2-6; 7 bases are a match to TRBD1. The CDR3 extends over 15 amino acids. Germline CDR1 and CDR2: SGHNT and YENEEA. V was pared by 5 bases and J by 7 bases, with 8 bases of the junction left unmatched. CDR3 sequence: CASSPTGHFANVLTF. The CDR3 coding sequence is TGTGCCAGCAGCCCGACAGGGCATTTTGCCAACGTCCTGACTTTC.

The CDR3 protein is CASSTWESSGANVLTF. CDR3 DNA sequence: TGTGCCAGCTCCACGTGGGAGAGCTCTGGGGCCAACGTCCTGACTTTC. The gene calls are TRBV28 and TRBJ2-6, with TRBD2 as a possible D gene (5 bases). Germline V gene sequence: CDR1 MDHEN, CDR2 SYDVKM. CDR3 length: 16 residues. V was trimmed by 8 bases and J by 0 bases, leaving 14 bases between them. The whole variable domain, remainder taken from reference TRBV28 and TRBJ2-6, is DVKVTQSSRYLVKRTGEKVFLECVQDMDHENMFWYRQDPGLGLRLIYFSYDVKMKEKGDIPEGYSVSREKKERFSLILESASTNQTSMYLCASSTWESSGANVLTFGAGSRLTVL.

This rearrangement joins TRBV5-1 to TRBJ1-1, with D perhaps TRBD1 (6 bases). This CDR3 has 15 amino acids. Germline-derived CDR1 and CDR2 are SGHRS and YFSETQ. Deletions cut 4 bases from V and 4 bases from J, with 17 bases between. Written as DNA, the CDR3 is TGCGCCAGCAGCCCACAGGGAAGGGTTGGCACTGAAGCTTTCTTT. This sequence encodes CASSPQGRVGTEAFF. The variable domain in full, completed from reference TRBV5-1 and TRBJ1-1, reads KAGVTQTPRYLIKTRGQQVTLSCSPISGHRSVSWYQQTPGQGLQFLFEYFSETQRNKGNFPGRFSGRQFSNSRSEMNVSTLELGDSALYLCASSPQGRVGTEAFFGQGTRLTVV.

The V call is TRBV6-8, the J call TRBJ2-5; TRBD2 aligns across 11 bases. Germline V gene lookup returns CDR1 MNHGY and CDR2 SAAAGT. The CDR3 consists of 15 residues. V gave up 10 bases and J gave up 4 bases; unmatched junction bases: 11. CDR3: CAITSGSGGAETQYF. The CDR3 region has the DNA TGTGCCATCACCTCGGGTAGCGGGGGGGCAGAGACCCAGTACTTC.

J is TRBJ2-5 and V is TRBV19, with 7 bases fitting TRBD2. Looked up from germline, CDR1 is LNHDA and CDR2 is SQIVND (reference sequence). V trimming: 2 bases; J trimming: 4 bases; junction bases outside the gene matches: 4. The CDR3 loop spans 14 amino acids. CDR3 region: CASSIMSGAETQYF. The DNA for the CDR3 is TGTGCCAGTAGTATAATGAGCGGGGCAGAGACCCAGTACTTC.

A remark on this clone: This sample includes further DNA sequences coding for the same CDR3. CDR3 region: CASRRTGNTEAFF. CDR3 in DNA: TGTGCCAGCAGGCGCACAGGGAACACTGAAGCTTTCTTT. The chain is built from TRBV6-8 and TRBJ1-1, with D tentatively TRBD1 (5 bases). From germline, CDR1 is MNHGY and CDR2 SAAAGT. There are 13 residues in the CDR3. Trimming left V 6 bases short and J 1 base short, with 9 bases between.

The genes are TRBV11-1 and TRBJ2-3; possible D gene TRBD2, 5 bases. The CDR3 runs to 15 residues. V dropped 3 bases and J dropped 3 bases, with 13 bases sitting between them. Per germline, CDR1 SGHAT and CDR2 FQDESV (reference sequence). This chain's CDR3 is CASSLRAVKTDTQYF. The CDR3 nucleotides read TGTGCCAGCAGCTTGCGGGCTGTCAAGACAGATACGCAGTATTTT.

In its sample, this clone is medium-sized (0.01 to 0.1%). The chain links TRBV4-1 to TRBJ1-1; TRBD1 aligns across 9 bases. V gave up 1 base and J gave up 6 bases; unmatched junction bases: 6. The CDR3 has 15 residues. Germline V CDR1 and CDR2: MGHRA, YSYEKL. The CDR3 region is CASSQVGTGYAEAFF. CDR3 DNA sequence: TGCGCCAGCAGCCAAGTTGGGACAGGGTACGCTGAAGCTTTCTTT.

The chain is built from TRBV14 and TRBJ1-1; 8 bases are shared with TRBD1. The V and J ends lost 4 bases and 0 bases, in that order; junction bases with no gene match: 4. This CDR3 is built from 15 residues. Per germline, CDR1 SGHDN and CDR2 FVKESK. The CDR3 DNA follows: TGTGCCAGCAGCCCTCGACAGGGGATGAACACTGAAGCTTTCTTT. Translating gives CASSPRQGMNTEAFF.

The chain uses TRBV5-1 and TRBJ1-4; 8 bases align to TRBD1. Germline V gives CDR1 SGHRS, CDR2 YFSETQ. V dropped 3 bases and J dropped 7; count of bases not matched to a gene: 11. CDR3 length: 16 amino acids. CDR3: CASSSQVTGVAEKLFF. CDR3 in DNA: TGCGCCAGCAGCTCCCAAGTGACAGGGGTGGCTGAAAAACTGTTTTTT. The whole variable domain, filled in from reference TRBV5-1 and TRBJ1-4, reads KAGVTQTPRYLIKTRGQQVTLSCSPISGHRSVSWYQQTPGQGLQFLFEYFSETQRNKGNFPGRFSGRQFSNSRSEMNVSTLELGDSALYLCASSSQVTGVAEKLFFGSGTQLSVL.

V and J are TRBV11-3 and TRBJ1-1, with 7 bases lining up with TRBD1. Trimming took 3 bases from V and 3 from J; bases not matched to a gene: 7. This CDR3 spans 15 amino acids. The V gene's germline CDR1 is SGHNT and CDR2 YENEEA. CDR3 amino acids: CASSLVWGQYTEAFF. CDR3 DNA sequence: TGTGCCAGCAGCTTGGTTTGGGGACAGTACACTGAAGCTTTCTTT.

The chain is built from TRBV23-1 and TRBJ1-2; 9 bases line up with TRBD1. TRBV23-1 qualifies as an ORF whose function is uncertain. The junction had 7 bases not matched to a gene; V was cut back by 4 bases and J by 1 base. There are 16 residues in the CDR3. The CDR3, as DNA: TGCGCCAGCAGTCGACCCGGACAGGGGTATAACTATGGCTACACCTTC. Residues: CASSRPGQGYNYGYTF.

This clone appeared a few times. The chain combines TRBV6-7 with TRBJ2-7; D ambiguous. TRBV6-7 is placed among ORFs of uncertain function. The CDR3 contains 14 residues. Trimming removed 6 bases at V and 2 bases at J, with 14 bases between. CDR3 loop: CASRSPGFTYEQYF. The CDR3 nucleotides are TGTGCCAGCAGGTCCCCGGGTTTCACCTACGAGCAGTACTTC.

V is TRBV18 and J is TRBJ2-1; no clear D. The CDR3 runs 12 residues. The V and J ends lost 8 bases and 6 bases respectively, with 11 bases between them. CDR1 KGHSH and CDR2 LQKENI come from the germline V gene. CDR3 coding DNA: TGTGCCAGCCTCACCCCAAGCAATGAGCAGTTCTTC. Its protein product is CASLTPSNEQFF. Complete variable domain (other parts from reference TRBV18 and TRBJ2-1): NAGVMQNPRHLVRRRGQEARLRCSPMKGHSHVYWYRQLPEEGLKFMVYLQKENIIDESGMPKERFSAEFPKEGPSILRIQQVVRGDSAAYFCASLTPSNEQFFGPGTRLTVL.

The V gene is TRBV25-1, the J gene TRBJ1-4; no reliable D call. Germline CDR1 reads MGHDK; CDR2 reads SYGVNS. V was shortened by 1 base and J by 8 bases, with 11 bases between the two germline ends. CDR3 size: 14 residues. In nucleotides, the CDR3 is TGTGCCAGCAGTGAATCATTAATAGGGGAAAAACTGTTTTTT. Protein: CASSESLIGEKLFF.

This clone is labeled as large (0.1 to 1%). The chain couples TRBV6-8 to TRBJ1-4; TRBD1 might be the D (6 bases). The V and J ends lost 4 bases and 8 bases respectively, with 11 bases between them. CDR1 MNHGY and CDR2 SAAAGT come from the germline V gene. This CDR3 is built from 13 residues. This CDR3 is CASSLQGREKLFF. In DNA form, the CDR3 reads TGTGCCAGCAGTTTACAGGGTCGAGAAAAACTGTTTTTT.

This clone was found a few times. V and J are TRBV6-8 and TRBJ1-6; 8 nucleotides match TRBD1. The CDR3 totals 14 residues. The V and J ends lost 6 bases and 7 bases, in that order; junction bases with no gene match: 5. The germline gives CDR1 MNHGY, CDR2 SAAAGT. CDR3 in amino acids: CASRAGQGNSPLHF. CDR3 nucleotide sequence: TGTGCCAGCAGAGCAGGACAGGGAAATTCACCCCTCCACTTT.

The chain uses TRBV11-3 and TRBJ2-3, with 10 positions matching TRBD2. The CDR3 contains 17 residues. CDR1 and CDR2 (germline): SGHNT, YENEEA. Trimming at V came to 6 bases and at J to 0 bases, leaving 9 bases not matched to a gene. The CDR3 sequence is CASSHSLSGGSTDTQYF. DNA for the CDR3: TGTGCCAGCAGTCATTCTCTTAGCGGGGGGAGCACAGATACGCAGTATTTT.

This clone was seen more than once but under ten times. The rearrangement uses TRBV6-8 and TRBJ2-5; D is undetermined. The CDR3 consists of 13 residues. Trimming cost V 2 bases and J 5 bases, with 9 bases left between them. Germline lookup yields CDR1 MNHGY and CDR2 SAAAGT. Written as DNA, the CDR3 is TGTGCCAGCAGTTACAAAGGTGTGGAGACCCAGTACTTC. Translating it yields CASSYKGVETQYF.